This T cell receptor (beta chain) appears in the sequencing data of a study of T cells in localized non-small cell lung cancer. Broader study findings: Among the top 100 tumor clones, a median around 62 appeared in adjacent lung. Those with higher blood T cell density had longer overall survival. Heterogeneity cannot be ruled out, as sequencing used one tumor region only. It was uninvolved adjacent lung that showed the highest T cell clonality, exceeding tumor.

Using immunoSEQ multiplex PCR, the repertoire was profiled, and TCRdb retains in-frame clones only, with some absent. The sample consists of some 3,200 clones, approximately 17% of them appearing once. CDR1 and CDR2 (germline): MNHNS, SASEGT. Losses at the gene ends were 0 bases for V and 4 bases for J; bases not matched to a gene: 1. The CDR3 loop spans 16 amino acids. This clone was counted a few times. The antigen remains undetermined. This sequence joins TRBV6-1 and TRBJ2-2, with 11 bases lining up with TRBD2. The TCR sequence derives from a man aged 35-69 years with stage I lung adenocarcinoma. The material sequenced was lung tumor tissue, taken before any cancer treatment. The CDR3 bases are TGTGCCAGCAGTGAAGCTAGCGGGGGGGCCACCGGGGAGCTGTTTTTT. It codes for CASSEASGGATGELFF.